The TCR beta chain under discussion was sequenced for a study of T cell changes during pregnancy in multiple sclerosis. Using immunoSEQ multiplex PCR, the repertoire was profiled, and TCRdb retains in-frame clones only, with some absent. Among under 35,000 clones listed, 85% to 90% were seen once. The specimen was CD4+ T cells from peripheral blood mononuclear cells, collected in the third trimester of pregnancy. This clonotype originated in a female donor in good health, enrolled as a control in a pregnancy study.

The CDR3 here is CASGYGTGAYEQYF. In nucleotides, the CDR3 is TGTGCCAGCGGATACGGGACAGGGGCCTACGAGCAGTACTTC. This rearrangement joins TRBV6-6 to TRBJ2-7, with TRBD1 matching 10 bases. After removal of 8 bases from V and 2 bases from J, the junction contained 6 bases not matched to a gene. Germline CDR1 is MNHNY and CDR2 is SVGAGI (reference sequence). The CDR3 is 14 amino acids.